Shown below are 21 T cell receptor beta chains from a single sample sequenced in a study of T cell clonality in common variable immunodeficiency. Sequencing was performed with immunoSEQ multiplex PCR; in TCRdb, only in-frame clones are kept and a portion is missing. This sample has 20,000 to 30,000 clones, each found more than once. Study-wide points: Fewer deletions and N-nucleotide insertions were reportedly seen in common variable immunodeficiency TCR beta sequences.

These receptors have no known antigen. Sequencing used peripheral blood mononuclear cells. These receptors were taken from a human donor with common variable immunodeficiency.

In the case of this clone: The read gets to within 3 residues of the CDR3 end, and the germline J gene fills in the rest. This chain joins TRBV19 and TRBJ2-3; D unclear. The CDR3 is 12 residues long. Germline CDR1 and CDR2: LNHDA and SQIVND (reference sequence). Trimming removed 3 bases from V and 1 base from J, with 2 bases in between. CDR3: CASSIGTDTQYF. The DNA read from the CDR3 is TGTGCCAGTAGTATCGGCACAGATACG.

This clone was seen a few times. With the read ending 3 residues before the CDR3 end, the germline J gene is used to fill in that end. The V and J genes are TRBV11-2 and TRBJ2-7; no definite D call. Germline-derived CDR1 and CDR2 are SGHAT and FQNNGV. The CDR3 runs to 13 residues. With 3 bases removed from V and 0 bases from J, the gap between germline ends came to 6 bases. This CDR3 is CASSFFRSYEQYF. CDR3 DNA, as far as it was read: TGTGCCAGCAGCTTCTTTCGCTCCTACGAG.

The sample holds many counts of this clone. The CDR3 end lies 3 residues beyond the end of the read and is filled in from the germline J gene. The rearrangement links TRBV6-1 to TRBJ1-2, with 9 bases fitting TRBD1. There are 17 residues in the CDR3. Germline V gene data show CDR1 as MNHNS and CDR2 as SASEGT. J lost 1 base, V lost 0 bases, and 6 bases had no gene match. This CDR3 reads CASSEADRTGVNYGYTF. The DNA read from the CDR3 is TGTGCCAGCAGTGAAGCCGACCGGACAGGGGTTAACTATGGC.

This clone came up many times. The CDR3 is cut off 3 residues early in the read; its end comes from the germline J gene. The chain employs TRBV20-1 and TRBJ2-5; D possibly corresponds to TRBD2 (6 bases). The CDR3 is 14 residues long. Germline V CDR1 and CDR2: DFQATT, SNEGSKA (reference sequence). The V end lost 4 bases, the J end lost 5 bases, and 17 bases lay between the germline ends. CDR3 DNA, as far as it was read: TGCAGTGCTACCCTAGCGTGGGGACGGGAGACC. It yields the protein CSATLAWGRET. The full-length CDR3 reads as CSATLAWGRETQYF.

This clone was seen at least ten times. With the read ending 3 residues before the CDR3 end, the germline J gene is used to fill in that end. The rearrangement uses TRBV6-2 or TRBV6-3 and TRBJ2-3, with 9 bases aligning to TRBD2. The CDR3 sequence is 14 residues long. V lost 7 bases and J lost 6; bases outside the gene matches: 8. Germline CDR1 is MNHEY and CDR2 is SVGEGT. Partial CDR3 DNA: TGTGCCAGCATCGTTAGCGGGAGTAGCGATACG. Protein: CASIVSGSSDT. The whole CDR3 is CASIVSGSSDTQYF.

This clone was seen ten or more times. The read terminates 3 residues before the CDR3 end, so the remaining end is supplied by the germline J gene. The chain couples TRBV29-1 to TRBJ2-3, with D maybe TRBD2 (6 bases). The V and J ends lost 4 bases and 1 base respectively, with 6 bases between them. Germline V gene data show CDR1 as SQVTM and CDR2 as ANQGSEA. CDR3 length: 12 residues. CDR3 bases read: TGCAGCGTTGCGGGGGGCACAGATACG. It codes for CSVAGGTDT. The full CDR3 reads CSVAGGTDTQYF.

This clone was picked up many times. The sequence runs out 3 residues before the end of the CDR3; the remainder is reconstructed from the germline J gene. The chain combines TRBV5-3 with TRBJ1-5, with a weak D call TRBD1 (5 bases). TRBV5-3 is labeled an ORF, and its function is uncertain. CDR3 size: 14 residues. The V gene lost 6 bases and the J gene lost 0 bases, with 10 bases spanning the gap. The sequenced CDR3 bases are TGTGCCAGAACACAGGATAATAGCAATCAGCCC. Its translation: CARTQDNSNQP. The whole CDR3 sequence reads CARTQDNSNQPQHF.

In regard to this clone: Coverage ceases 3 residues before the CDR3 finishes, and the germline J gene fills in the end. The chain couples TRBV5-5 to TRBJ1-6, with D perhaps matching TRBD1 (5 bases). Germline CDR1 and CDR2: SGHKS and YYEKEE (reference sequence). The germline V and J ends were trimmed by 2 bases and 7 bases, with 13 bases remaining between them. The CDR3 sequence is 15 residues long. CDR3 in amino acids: CASSFSGGANSPLHF. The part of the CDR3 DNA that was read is TGTGCCAGCAGCTTCTCGGGGGGTGCCAATTCACCC.

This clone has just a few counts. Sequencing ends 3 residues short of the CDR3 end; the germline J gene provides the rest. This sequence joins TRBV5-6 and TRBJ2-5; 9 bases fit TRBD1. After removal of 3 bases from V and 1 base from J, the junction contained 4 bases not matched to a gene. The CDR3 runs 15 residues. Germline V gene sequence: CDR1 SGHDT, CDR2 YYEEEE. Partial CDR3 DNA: TGTGCCAGCAGCTCTGACAGGGGGATCCAAGAGACC. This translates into CASSSDRGIQET. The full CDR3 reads CASSSDRGIQETQYF. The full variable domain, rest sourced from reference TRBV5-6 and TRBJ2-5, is DAGVTQSPTHLIKTRGQQVTLRCSPKSGHDTVSWYQQALGQGPQFIFQYYEEEERQRGNFPDRFSGHQFPNYSSELNVNALLLGDSALYLCASSSDRGIQETQYFGPGTRLLVL.

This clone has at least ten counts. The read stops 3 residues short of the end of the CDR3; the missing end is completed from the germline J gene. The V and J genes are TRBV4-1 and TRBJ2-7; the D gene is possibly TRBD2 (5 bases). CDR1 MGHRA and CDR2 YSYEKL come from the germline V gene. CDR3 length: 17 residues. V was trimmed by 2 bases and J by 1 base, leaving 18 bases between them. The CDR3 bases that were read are TGCGCCAGCAGCCAAATCCCAGGCACTAGGCAGTCCTACGAG. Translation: CASSQIPGTRQSYE. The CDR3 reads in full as CASSQIPGTRQSYEQYF.

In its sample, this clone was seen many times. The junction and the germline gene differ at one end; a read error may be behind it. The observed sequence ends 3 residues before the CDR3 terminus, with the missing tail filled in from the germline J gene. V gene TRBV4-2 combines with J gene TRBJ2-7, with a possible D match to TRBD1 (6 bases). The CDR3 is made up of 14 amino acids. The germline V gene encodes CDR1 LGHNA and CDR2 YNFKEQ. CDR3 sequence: CASSLGQGRYEQYF. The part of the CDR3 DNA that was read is TGCGCCAGCAGTCTCGGGCAGGGGCGGTACGAG.

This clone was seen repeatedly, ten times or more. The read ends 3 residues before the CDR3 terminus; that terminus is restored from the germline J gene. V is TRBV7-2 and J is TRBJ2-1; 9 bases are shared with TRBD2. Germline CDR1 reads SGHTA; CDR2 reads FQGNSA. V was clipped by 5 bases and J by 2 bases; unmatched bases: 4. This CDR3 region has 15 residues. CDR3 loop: CASSPTSGPYNEQFF. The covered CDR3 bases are TGTGCCAGCAGCCCCACTAGCGGGCCCTACAATGAG.

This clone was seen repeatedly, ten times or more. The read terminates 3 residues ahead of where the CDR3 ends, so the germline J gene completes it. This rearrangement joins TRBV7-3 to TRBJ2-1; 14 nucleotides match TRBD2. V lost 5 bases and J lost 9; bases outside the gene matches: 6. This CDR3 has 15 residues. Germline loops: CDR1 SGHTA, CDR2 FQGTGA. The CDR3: CASSQGLAGVSEQFF. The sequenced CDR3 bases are TGTGCCAGCAGCCAGGGACTAGCGGGAGTTAGTGAG. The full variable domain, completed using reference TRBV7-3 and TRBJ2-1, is GAGVSQTPSNKVTEKGKYVELRCDPISGHTALYWYRQSLGQGPEFLIYFQGTGAADDSGLPNDRFFAVRPEGSVSTLKIQRTERGDSAVYLCASSQGLAGVSEQFFGPGTRLTVL.

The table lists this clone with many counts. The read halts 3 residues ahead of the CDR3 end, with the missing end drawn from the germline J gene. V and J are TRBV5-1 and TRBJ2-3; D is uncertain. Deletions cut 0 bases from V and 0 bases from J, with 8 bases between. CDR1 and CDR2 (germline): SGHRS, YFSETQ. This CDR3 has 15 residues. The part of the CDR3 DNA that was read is TGCGCCAGCAGCTTGGCCGTTACTAGCACAGATACG. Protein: CASSLAVTSTDT. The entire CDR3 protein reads CASSLAVTSTDTQYF.

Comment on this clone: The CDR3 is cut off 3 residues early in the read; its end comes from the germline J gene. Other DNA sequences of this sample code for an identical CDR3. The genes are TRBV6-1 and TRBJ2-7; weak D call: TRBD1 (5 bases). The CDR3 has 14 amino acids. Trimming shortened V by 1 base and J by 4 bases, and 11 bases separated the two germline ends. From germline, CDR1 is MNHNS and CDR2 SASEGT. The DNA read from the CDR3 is TGTGCCAGCAGTGAAGGGTGGGGCCGGTACGAG. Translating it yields CASSEGWGRYE. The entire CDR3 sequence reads CASSEGWGRYEQYF.

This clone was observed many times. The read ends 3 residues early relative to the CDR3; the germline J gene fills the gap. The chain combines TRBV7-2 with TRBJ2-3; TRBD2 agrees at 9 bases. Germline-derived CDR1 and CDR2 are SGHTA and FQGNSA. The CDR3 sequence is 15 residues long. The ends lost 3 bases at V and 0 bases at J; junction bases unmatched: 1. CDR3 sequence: CASSFSGGSTDTQYF. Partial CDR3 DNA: TGTGCCAGCAGCTTTAGCGGGGGCAGCACAGATACG.

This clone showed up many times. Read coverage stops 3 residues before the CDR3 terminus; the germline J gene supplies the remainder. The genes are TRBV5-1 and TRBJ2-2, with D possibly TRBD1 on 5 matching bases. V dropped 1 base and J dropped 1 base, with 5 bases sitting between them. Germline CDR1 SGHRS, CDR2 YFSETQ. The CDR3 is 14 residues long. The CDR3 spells CASSLTGNTGELFF. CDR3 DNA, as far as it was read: TGCGCCAGCAGCTTGACAGGGAACACCGGGGAG.

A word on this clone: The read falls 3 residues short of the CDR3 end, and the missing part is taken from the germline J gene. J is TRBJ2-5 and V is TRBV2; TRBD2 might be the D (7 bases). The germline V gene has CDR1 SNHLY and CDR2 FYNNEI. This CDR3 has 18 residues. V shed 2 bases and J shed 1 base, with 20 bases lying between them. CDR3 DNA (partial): TGTGCCAGCAGTGAATTCAGTACTGCGGGGGCCCTCCAAGAGACC. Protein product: CASSEFSTAGALQET. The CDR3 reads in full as CASSEFSTAGALQETQYF.

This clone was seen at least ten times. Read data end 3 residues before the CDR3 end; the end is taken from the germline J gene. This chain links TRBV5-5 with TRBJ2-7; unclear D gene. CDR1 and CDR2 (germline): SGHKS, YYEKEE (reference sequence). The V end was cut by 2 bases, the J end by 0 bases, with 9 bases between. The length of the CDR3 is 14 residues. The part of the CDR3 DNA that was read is TGTGCCAGCAGCTTCGCTGCAGGCTCCTACGAG. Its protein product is CASSFAAGSYE. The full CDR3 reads CASSFAAGSYEQYF.

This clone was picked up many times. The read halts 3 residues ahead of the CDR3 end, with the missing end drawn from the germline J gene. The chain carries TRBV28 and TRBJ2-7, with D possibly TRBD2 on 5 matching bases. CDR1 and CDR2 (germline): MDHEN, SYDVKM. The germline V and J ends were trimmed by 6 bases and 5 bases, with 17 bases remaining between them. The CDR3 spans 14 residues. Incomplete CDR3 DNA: TGTGCCAGCAGCCTAGGCGGGCCGCTCCACGAG. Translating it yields CASSLGGPLHE. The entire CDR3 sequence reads CASSLGGPLHEQYF.

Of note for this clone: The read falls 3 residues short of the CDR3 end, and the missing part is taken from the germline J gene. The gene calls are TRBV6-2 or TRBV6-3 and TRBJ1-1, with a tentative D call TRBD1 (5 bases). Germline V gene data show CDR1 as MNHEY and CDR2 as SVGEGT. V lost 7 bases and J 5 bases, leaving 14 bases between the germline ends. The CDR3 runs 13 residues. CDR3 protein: CASKNGGVTEAFF. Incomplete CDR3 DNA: TGTGCCAGCAAAAATGGGGGGGTGACTGAA.